This TCR beta chain came from a study of cytomegalovirus exposure and HLA in healthy donors. About the research overall: A data release that came early held approximately 85 million unique TCRs from HLA-typed donors. The study, taken as a whole, reports: Within an earlier analysis, most TCR beta V segments proved productive either about 90% or about 30% of the time. Cytomegalovirus-associated TCR beta chains were listed, numbering 150 to 200.

Primers: 60 Vbeta forward and 13 Jbeta reverse. The protocol was immunoSEQ multiplex PCR, while the TCRdb copy is restricted to in-frame clones and leaves out a portion. The sample lists roughly 140,000 clones, approximately 80% occurring once. With respect to this clone: Antigen specificity is unknown.

The germline gives CDR1 SEHNR, CDR2 FQNEAQ (reference sequence). V lost 0 bases to trimming and J lost 6 bases; unmatched junction nucleotides: 6. The CDR3 sequence is 16 residues long. The chain employs TRBV7-9 and TRBJ2-2; 8 nucleotides match TRBD1. Sample: PBMCs. The source of this sequence is a man between 25 and 39 years old in good health and CMV-seropositive. CDR3 sequence (DNA): TGTGCCAGCAGCTTAGCGGCGGCAGGGGGCCCCGGGGAGCTGTTTTTT. It is translated as CASSLAAAGGPGELFF.